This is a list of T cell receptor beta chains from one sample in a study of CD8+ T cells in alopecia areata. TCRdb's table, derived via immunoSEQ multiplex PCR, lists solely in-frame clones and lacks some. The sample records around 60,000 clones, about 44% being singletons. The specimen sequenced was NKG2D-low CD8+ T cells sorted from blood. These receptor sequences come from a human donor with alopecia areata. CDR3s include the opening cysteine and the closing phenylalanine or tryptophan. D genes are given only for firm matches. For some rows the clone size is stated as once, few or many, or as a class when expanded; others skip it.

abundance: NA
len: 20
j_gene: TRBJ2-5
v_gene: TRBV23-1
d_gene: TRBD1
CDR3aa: CASSQFYRDSKRDPVPLPYF
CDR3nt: TGCGCCAGCAGTCAATTCTACCGGGACAGTAAAAGAGACCCAGTGCCACTCCCCTACTTC

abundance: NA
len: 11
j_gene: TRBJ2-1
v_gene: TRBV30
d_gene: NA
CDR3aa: CAWDLLNEQFF
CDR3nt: TGTGCCTGGGACCTACTCAATGAGCAGTTCTTC

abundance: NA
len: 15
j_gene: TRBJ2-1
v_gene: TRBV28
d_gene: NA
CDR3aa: CASSQTYSSYNEQFF
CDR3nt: TGTGCCAGCAGCCAAACATACAGCTCCTACAATGAGCAGTTCTTC

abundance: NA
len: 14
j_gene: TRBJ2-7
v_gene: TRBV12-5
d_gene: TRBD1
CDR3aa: CASGTTGDLYEQYF
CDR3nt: TGTGCTAGTGGTACGACAGGGGATCTATACGAGCAGTACTTC

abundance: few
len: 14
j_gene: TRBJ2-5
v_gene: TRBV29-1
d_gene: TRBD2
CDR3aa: CSVDTLAGEETQYF
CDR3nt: TGCAGCGTTGACACACTAGCGGGAGAAGAGACCCAGTACTTC

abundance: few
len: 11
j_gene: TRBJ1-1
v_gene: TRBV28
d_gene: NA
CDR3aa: CAWGLNTEAFF
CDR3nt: TGTGCCTGGGGGCTGAACACTGAAGCTTTCTTT

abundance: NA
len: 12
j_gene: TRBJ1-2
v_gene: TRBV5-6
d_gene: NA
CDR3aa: CASSFGGGGYTF
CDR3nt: TGTGCCAGCAGCTTCGGAGGTGGTGGCTACACCTTC

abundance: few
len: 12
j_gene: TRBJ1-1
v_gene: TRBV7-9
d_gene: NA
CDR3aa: CASSLSRTEAFF
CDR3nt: TGTGCCAGCAGCTTGTCTAGGACTGAAGCTTTCTTT

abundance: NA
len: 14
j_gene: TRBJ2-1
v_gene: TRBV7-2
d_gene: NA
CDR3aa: CASSTGSGDNEQFF
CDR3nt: TGTGCCAGCAGCACCGGGAGCGGTGACAATGAGCAGTTCTTC

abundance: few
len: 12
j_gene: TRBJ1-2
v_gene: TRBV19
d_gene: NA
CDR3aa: CASSYGAYGYTF
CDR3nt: TGTGCCAGTAGTTACGGTGCCTATGGCTACACCTTC

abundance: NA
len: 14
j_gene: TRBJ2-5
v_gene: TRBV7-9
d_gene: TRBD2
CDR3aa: CASSVAGVQETQYF
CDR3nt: TGTGCCAGCAGCGTAGCGGGCGTCCAAGAGACCCAGTACTTC

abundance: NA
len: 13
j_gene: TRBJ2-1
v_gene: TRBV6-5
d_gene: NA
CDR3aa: CASSYGSDNEQFF
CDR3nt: TGTGCCAGCAGTTACGGGAGCGACAATGAGCAGTTCTTC

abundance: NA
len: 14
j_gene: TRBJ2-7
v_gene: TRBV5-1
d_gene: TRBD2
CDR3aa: CASSLSGRVDEQYF
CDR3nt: TGCGCCAGCAGCCTTAGCGGGAGAGTCGACGAGCAGTACTTC

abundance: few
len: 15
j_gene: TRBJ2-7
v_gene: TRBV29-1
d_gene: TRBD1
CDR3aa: CSVEDPTGGRYEQYF
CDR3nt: TGCAGCGTTGAAGACCCGACAGGGGGTCGGTACGAGCAGTACTTC

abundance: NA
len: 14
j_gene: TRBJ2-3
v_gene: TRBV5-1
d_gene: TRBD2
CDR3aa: CASRQAGSGDTQYF
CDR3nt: TGCGCCAGCAGACAAGCGGGGTCGGGCGATACGCAGTATTTT

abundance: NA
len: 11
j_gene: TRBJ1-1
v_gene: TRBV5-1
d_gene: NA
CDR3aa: CASSLGQEAFF
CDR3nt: TGCGCCAGCAGCTTGGGTCAAGAAGCTTTCTTT